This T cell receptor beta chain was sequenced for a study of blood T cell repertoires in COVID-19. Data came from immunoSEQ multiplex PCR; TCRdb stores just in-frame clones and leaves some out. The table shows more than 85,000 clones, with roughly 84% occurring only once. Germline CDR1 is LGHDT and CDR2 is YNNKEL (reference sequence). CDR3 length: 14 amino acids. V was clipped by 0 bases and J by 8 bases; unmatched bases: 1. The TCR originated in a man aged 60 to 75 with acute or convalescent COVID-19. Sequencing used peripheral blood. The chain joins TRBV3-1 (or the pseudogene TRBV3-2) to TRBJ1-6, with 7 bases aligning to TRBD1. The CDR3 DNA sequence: TGTGCCAGCAGCCAAGACAGGGGGGATTCACCCCTCCACTTT. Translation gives CASSQDRGDSPLHF.